A single sample is the source of the 32 T cell receptor beta chains below, sequenced in a study of blood T cell repertoires in COVID-19. Assay used: immunoSEQ multiplex PCR; TCRdb lists only in-frame clones, some missing. The sample yields approximately 290,000 clones, 80% to 95% seen once. Material for sequencing was peripheral blood. Source of these receptors: a woman under 40 with COVID-19, enrolled during active disease.

The chain links TRBV15 to TRBJ2-1; 13 nucleotides match TRBD2. Unmatched junction bases numbered 7, after V lost 5 bases and J lost 9 bases. The CDR3 extends over 15 amino acids. CDR1 is LNHNV, CDR2 YYDKDF, per germline (reference sequence). CDR3 amino acids: CATSRRTSGSPEQFF. The CDR3 DNA is TGTGCCACCAGCCGACGGACTAGCGGGAGCCCTGAGCAGTTCTTC.

The chain joins TRBV4-1 to TRBJ2-1; possible D gene TRBD2, 6 bases. The CDR3 is 17 residues long. Trimming removed 1 base at V and 5 bases at J, with 18 bases between. CDR1 is MGHRA, CDR2 YSYEKL, per germline. The CDR3: CASSQAWDSLIDNEQFF. In nucleotides, the CDR3 is TGCGCCAGCAGCCAAGCCTGGGACTCCTTAATAGACAATGAGCAGTTCTTC.

This chain links TRBV12-3 or TRBV12-4 with TRBJ1-1, with D tentatively TRBD1 (6 bases). Trimming pared 5 bases from V and 4 bases from J, leaving 11 bases between. The CDR3 runs 13 residues. CDR3 sequence reads: CASSRQEFTEAFF. The CDR3 region has the DNA TGTGCCAGCAGTCGACAGGAGTTCACTGAAGCTTTCTTT.

This clone was found a few times. The rearrangement joins TRBV14 to TRBJ1-2; 7 bases are a match to TRBD1. The V gene's germline CDR1 is SGHDN and CDR2 FVKESK. V dropped 0 bases and J dropped 4; count of bases not matched to a gene: 5. CDR3 length equals 15 residues. The CDR3 loop reads CASSQDPPGGYGYTF. The CDR3 DNA is TGTGCCAGCAGCCAAGATCCACCAGGGGGCTATGGCTACACCTTC.

The gene calls are TRBV6-5 and TRBJ2-7, with D possibly matching TRBD1 (5 bases). The length of the CDR3 is 14 residues. Germline loops: CDR1 MNHEY, CDR2 SVGAGI. V gave up 6 bases and J gave up 4 bases, with 16 bases separating them. CDR3 sequence reads: CASSSTDPPYEQYF. CDR3 bases: TGTGCCAGCAGCTCGACAGACCCACCATACGAGCAGTACTTC.

This chain uses TRBV25-1 with TRBJ2-1; TRBD2 matches 14 bases. This CDR3 spans 14 amino acids. The germline gives CDR1 MGHDK, CDR2 SYGVNS. The ends lost 4 bases at V and 8 bases at J; junction bases unmatched: 1. The CDR3 DNA reads TGTGCCAGCAGTGCGACTAGCGGGAGGGATGAGCAGTTCTTC. Translated, it gives CASSATSGRDEQFF. Full variable domain (missing parts from reference TRBV25-1 and TRBJ2-1): EADIYQTPRYLVIGTGKKITLECSQTMGHDKMYWYQQDPGMELHLIHYSYGVNSTEKGDLSSESTVSRIRTEHFPLTLESARPSHTSQYLCASSATSGRDEQFFGPGTRLTVL.

The chain carries TRBV15 and TRBJ2-2; 9 bases are shared with TRBD1. The CDR3 has 17 amino acids. J gave up 3 bases and V 3 bases, and 8 bases lay outside the gene matches. Germline V CDR1 and CDR2: LNHNV, YYDKDF (reference sequence). CDR3 DNA: TGTGCCACCAGCAGCTTCCGGGACAGGGTGGACACCGGGGAGCTGTTTTTT. As protein: CATSSFRDRVDTGELFF.

The table lists this clone with a few counts. The rearrangement uses TRBV5-4 and TRBJ2-1, with a weak D call TRBD1 (6 bases). This CDR3 comprises 16 residues. Germline values: CDR1 SGHNT, CDR2 YYREEE (reference sequence). Trimming shortened V by 0 bases and J by 2 bases, and 12 bases separated the two germline ends. The CDR3 reads CASSLDPTGAYNEQFF. The CDR3 DNA reads TGTGCCAGCAGCTTGGACCCGACAGGCGCCTACAATGAGCAGTTCTTC.

J is TRBJ1-1 and V is TRBV28, with D perhaps TRBD1 (5 bases). With 2 bases removed from V and 5 bases from J, the gap between germline ends came to 9 bases. In germline, CDR1 is MDHEN, CDR2 SYDVKM. The CDR3 totals 13 residues. The CDR3 sequence is CASSLGGETEAFF. CDR3 nucleotides: TGTGCCAGCAGTTTAGGAGGGGAAACTGAAGCTTTCTTT.

The J gene is TRBJ2-7, the V gene TRBV18, with TRBD1 matching over 11 bases. Germline V gives CDR1 KGHSH, CDR2 LQKENI. The CDR3 loop spans 13 amino acids. V was pared by 4 bases and J by 5 bases, with 1 base of the junction left unmatched. The DNA for the CDR3 is TGTGCCAGCTCACGGGACAGGGGGAACGAGCAGTACTTC. This codes for CASSRDRGNEQYF. The full variable domain, completed using reference TRBV18 and TRBJ2-7, is NAGVMQNPRHLVRRRGQEARLRCSPMKGHSHVYWYRQLPEEGLKFMVYLQKENIIDESGMPKERFSAEFPKEGPSILRIQQVVRGDSAAYFCASSRDRGNEQYFGPGTRLTVT.

V usage is TRBV14 and J usage is TRBJ2-1; 8 positions match TRBD2. J lost 8 bases, V lost 4 bases, and 10 bases had no gene match. There are 15 residues in the CDR3. Germline V gene sequence: CDR1 SGHDN, CDR2 FVKESK. The CDR3 nucleotides are TGTGCCAGCAGCCTCTTATCCCGGGAGGGCCATGAGCAGTTCTTC. Its translation is CASSLLSREGHEQFF.

The J gene is TRBJ1-1, the V gene TRBV7-9; no clear D gene. Trimming left V 6 bases short and J 0 bases short, with 11 bases between. The CDR3 covers 14 residues. Germline V lookup: CDR1 SEHNR, CDR2 FQNEAQ (reference sequence). CDR3 sequence reads: CASRPRRVNTEAFF. The CDR3 bases are TGTGCCAGCAGACCGAGGAGAGTGAACACTGAAGCTTTCTTT.

The chain uses TRBV7-6 and TRBJ2-7; no clear D gene. Germline V gene lookup returns CDR1 SGHVS and CDR2 FNYEAQ. This CDR3 contains 15 residues. Trimming stripped 0 bases from V and 5 bases from J, with 14 bases between. The chain's CDR3 is CASSLAGSTSHEQYF. CDR3 sequence (DNA): TGTGCCAGCAGCTTAGCCGGGTCCACTTCCCACGAGCAGTACTTC.

V is TRBV19 and J is TRBJ1-1, with 9 nucleotides matching TRBD1. V lost 5 bases, J lost 1 base, and 5 bases stayed unmatched. The CDR3 spans 15 residues. Germline CDR1 LNHDA, CDR2 SQIVND (reference sequence). CDR3: CASSQTGGANTEAFF. CDR3 nucleotide sequence: TGTGCCAGTAGTCAAACAGGGGGCGCGAACACTGAAGCTTTCTTT.

The chain is built from TRBV28 and TRBJ1-5; D unresolved. The CDR3 has 12 amino acids. The V end was cut by 6 bases, the J end by 8 bases, with 11 bases between. Germline V gene data show CDR1 as MDHEN and CDR2 as SYDVKM. As DNA, the CDR3 is TGTGCCAGCAGCTTGGCCCTCAAGCCCCAGCATTTT. Its translation is CASSLALKPQHF.

The chain links TRBV15 to TRBJ1-1; possible D gene TRBD1, 5 bases. Germline CDR1 and CDR2: LNHNV and YYDKDF (reference sequence). There are 14 residues in the CDR3. V was pared by 0 bases and J by 4 bases, with 9 bases between. Here the CDR3 reads CATSRDTGGTEAFF. The CDR3 coding sequence is TGTGCCACCAGCAGAGATACGGGGGGCACTGAAGCTTTCTTT.

The rearrangement links TRBV5-1 to TRBJ1-6; the match to TRBD1 covers 9 bases. Trimming cost V 7 bases and J 10 bases; bases outside gene matches: 12. This CDR3 has 15 amino acids. Germline CDR1 and CDR2: SGHRS and YFSETQ. This CDR3 is CASRQPGQGKSPLHF. The CDR3 DNA sequence: TGCGCCAGCCGCCAGCCGGGACAGGGAAAATCACCCCTCCACTTT.

A single count supports this clone. The chain is built from TRBV11-2 and TRBJ2-3; no definite D call. The CDR3 is 12 amino acids. Germline assignment: CDR1 SGHAT and CDR2 FQNNGV. Trimming removed 1 base at V and 3 bases at J, with 2 bases between. CDR3 loop: CASSLATDTQYF. CDR3 DNA: TGTGCCAGCAGCTTAGCTACAGATACGCAGTATTTT. The full variable domain, rest sourced from reference TRBV11-2 and TRBJ2-3, is EAGVAQSPRYKIIEKRQSVAFWCNPISGHATLYWYQQILGQGPKLLIQFQNNGVVDDSQLPKDRFSAERLKGVDSTLKIQPAKLEDSAVYLCASSLATDTQYFGPGTRLTVL.

This sequence joins TRBV11-2 and TRBJ1-3, with D unresolved. The CDR3 loop spans 15 amino acids. Trimming removed 3 bases at V and 0 bases at J, with 9 bases between. CDR1 and CDR2 (germline): SGHAT, FQNNGV. The CDR3 loop reads CASSFVADSGNTIYF. The DNA of the CDR3 is TGTGCCAGCAGCTTCGTCGCAGACTCTGGAAACACCATATATTTT. The variable domain in full, with the rest retrieved from reference TRBV11-2 and TRBJ1-3, is EAGVAQSPRYKIIEKRQSVAFWCNPISGHATLYWYQQILGQGPKLLIQFQNNGVVDDSQLPKDRFSAERLKGVDSTLKIQPAKLEDSAVYLCASSFVADSGNTIYFGEGSWLTVV.

The chain uses TRBV15 and TRBJ2-7; a possible D gene is TRBD2 (5 bases). In germline, CDR1 is LNHNV, CDR2 YYDKDF (reference sequence). The V end lost 1 base, the J end lost 0 bases, and 13 bases lay between the germline ends. The CDR3 length is 16 residues. The CDR3 sequence is CATSRVPSGSSYEQYF. The CDR3 nucleotides read TGTGCCACCAGCAGAGTGCCCAGCGGAAGCTCCTACGAGCAGTACTTC.

The rearrangement links TRBV9 to TRBJ2-1; D might be TRBD1 (6 bases). CDR1 SGDLS and CDR2 YYNGEE come from the germline V gene. V lost 4 bases and J lost 0, with 14 bases in between. The CDR3 is 16 amino acids. Here the CDR3 reads CASSPPGTPSYNEQFF. The CDR3 nucleotides are TGTGCCAGCAGCCCCCCCGGGACACCCTCCTACAATGAGCAGTTCTTC.

This clone has just one count. The chain has TRBV6-4 and TRBJ1-4; 7 bases map to TRBD1. Trimming removed 5 bases from V and 0 bases from J; junction bases left unmatched: 3. Germline V gene data show CDR1 as MRHNA and CDR2 as SNTAGT. The CDR3 contains 15 residues. CDR3 sequence: CASSNTGATNEKLFF. CDR3 DNA sequence: TGTGCCAGCAGTAATACAGGGGCAACTAATGAAAAACTGTTTTTT.

J is TRBJ2-2 and V is TRBV7-9; D not resolved. V was cut by 3 bases and J by 8 bases, with 7 bases left in between. In germline, CDR1 is SEHNR, CDR2 FQNEAQ (reference sequence). The CDR3 totals 12 residues. The CDR3 is CASSFGEGELFF. The CDR3 DNA sequence: TGTGCCAGCAGCTTTGGTGAGGGGGAGCTGTTTTTT.

J is TRBJ2-1 and V is TRBV6-5, with D perhaps TRBD2 (6 bases). V lost 5 bases and J lost 7, with 15 bases in between. CDR1 and CDR2 (germline): MNHEY, SVGAGI. The CDR3 extends over 14 amino acids. The chain's CDR3 is CASSTGTPWNEQFF. CDR3 nucleotides: TGTGCCAGCAGTACCGGGACTCCCTGGAATGAGCAGTTCTTC.

The chain links TRBV27 to TRBJ2-7; the match to TRBD1 covers 10 bases. Germline trimming cut 2 bases from V and 6 bases from J; bases unmatched to any gene: 4. This CDR3 has 14 amino acids. Germline V gene sequence: CDR1 MNHEY, CDR2 SMNVEV (reference sequence). The CDR3 protein is CASSLGQGVGEQYF. The DNA of the CDR3 is TGTGCCAGCAGTTTAGGACAGGGGGTGGGCGAGCAGTACTTC.

This sequence joins TRBV30 and TRBJ1-3; D uncertain. The germline V and J ends were trimmed by 2 bases and 2 bases, with 4 bases remaining between them. The CDR3 spans 12 residues. Germline V lookup: CDR1 GTSNPN, CDR2 SVGIG (reference sequence). This chain's CDR3 is CAWSPPGNTIYF. For the CDR3, the DNA is TGTGCCTGGAGTCCTCCTGGAAACACCATATATTTT.

V gene TRBV7-9 combines with J gene TRBJ2-5; 11 bases map to TRBD2. Unmatched junction bases numbered 6, after V lost 5 bases and J lost 4 bases. Germline V gene sequence: CDR1 SEHNR, CDR2 FQNEAQ (reference sequence). The CDR3 is made up of 15 amino acids. CDR3 sequence reads: CASSLGTSGLETQYF. The CDR3 nucleotides are TGTGCCAGCAGCCTAGGGACTAGCGGATTAGAGACCCAGTACTTC.

The J gene is TRBJ2-3, the V gene TRBV7-8; 10 bases are shared with TRBD2. The ends lost 0 bases at V and 2 bases at J; junction bases unmatched: 2. The CDR3 covers 16 residues. Germline CDR1 reads SGHVS; CDR2 reads FQNEAQ. The CDR3 loop reads CASSLATSGLTDTQYF. CDR3 nucleotides: TGTGCCAGCAGCTTAGCGACTAGCGGGCTCACAGATACGCAGTATTTT.

The V call is TRBV5-1, the J call TRBJ2-7; TRBD2 matches 8 bases. The CDR3 runs to 15 residues. Per germline, CDR1 SGHRS and CDR2 YFSETQ. The V segment lost 5 bases and the J segment 5 bases; nucleotides outside the gene matches: 12. The CDR3 coding sequence is TGCGCCAGCAGTTGGTCGGGAGGGCCTGACGACGAGCAGTACTTC. Encoded protein: CASSWSGGPDDEQYF.

The rearrangement joins TRBV28 to TRBJ1-6; D perhaps matches TRBD1 (6 bases). V shed 5 bases and J shed 0 bases, with 17 bases lying between them. The CDR3 totals 18 residues. Germline V lookup: CDR1 MDHEN, CDR2 SYDVKM. CDR3 amino acids: CASSTYGGGSSYNSPLHF. As DNA, the CDR3 is TGTGCCAGCAGTACCTATGGGGGGGGCAGCTCCTATAATTCACCCCTCCACTTT.

This clone was observed once. The J gene is TRBJ1-6, the V gene TRBV28; possibly TRBD1 for D (5 bases). The germline V and J ends were trimmed by 1 base and 14 bases, with 15 bases remaining between them. Germline V gene sequence: CDR1 MDHEN, CDR2 SYDVKM. The CDR3 is made up of 14 amino acids. The CDR3 sequence: CASSLSQTGNTLHF. The CDR3, as DNA: TGTGCCAGCAGTTTATCACAAACAGGAAACACCCTCCACTTT. Variable domain in full (rest from reference TRBV28 and TRBJ1-6): DVKVTQSSRYLVKRTGEKVFLECVQDMDHENMFWYRQDPGLGLRLIYFSYDVKMKEKGDIPEGYSVSREKKERFSLILESASTNQTSMYLCASSLSQTGNTLHFGNGTRLTVT.

The chain recombines TRBV6-1 with TRBJ2-3, with 7 bases identical to TRBD2. This CDR3 contains 15 residues. Unmatched junction bases numbered 5, after V lost 2 bases and J lost 3 bases. Germline values: CDR1 MNHNS, CDR2 SASEGT. The CDR3 region has the DNA TGTGCCAGCAGTGAATCTTGGCGGGAGACAGATACGCAGTATTTT. Its translation: CASSESWRETDTQYF.